This entry concerns a single T cell receptor beta chain. The antigen is unknown. Assay used: immunoSEQ multiplex PCR; TCRdb lists only in-frame clones, some missing. The profile shows about 180,000 clones, 86% of them singletons. The sample is drawn from a study of cytomegalovirus exposure and HLA in healthy donors. Study results and limitations: According to reports, the classifier identified cytomegalovirus status with high specificity and sensitivity.

The germline CDR1 and CDR2 sequences are SQVTM and ANQGSEA. The V end was cut by 6 bases, the J end by 1 base, with 10 bases between. The CDR3 is 13 residues long. The TCR comes from a young man in good health and CMV-seropositive. The sequencing input was PBMCs. The chain uses TRBV29-1 and TRBJ2-1, with D possibly being TRBD1 (6 bases). CDR3 region: CSVKGGSYNEQFF. CDR3 nucleotides: TGCAGCGTGAAAGGGGGTTCCTACAATGAGCAGTTCTTC.